The clone carrying this TCR beta chain was observed a few times. Antigen unknown. V shed 0 bases and J shed 6 bases, with 7 bases lying between them. Germline values: CDR1 SEHNR, CDR2 FQNEAQ (reference sequence). The CDR3 is 13 amino acids. Genomic DNA, serving as template, underwent TCR beta VDJ and CDR3 profiling. MiXCR, applied by TCRdb to the reads, yields one record per CDR3 protein. The top ten hold more than 30% of the sample, which has around 150,000 distinct CDR3 sequences, more than 40% seen once. An expansion of CD8+CD57+ cells by flow cytometry had been shown in patients chosen for sequencing. The sample originates from a study of CD8+CD57+ T cells in acquired aplastic anemia. Study-wide findings and caveats: CD8+ Simpson's diversity in patients was not significantly different from that in controls.

The clonotype originates from a human donor with aplastic anemia. This sequence joins TRBV7-9 and TRBJ2-3, with D maybe TRBD2 (5 bases). Sequenced sample: sorted CD4+, CD8+, or CD8+CD57+ T cells (not recorded which) from PBMCs. The CDR3 nucleotides read TGTGCCAGCAGCTTAGCTAGCGTGGATACGCAGTATTTT. Translated: CASSLASVDTQYF.